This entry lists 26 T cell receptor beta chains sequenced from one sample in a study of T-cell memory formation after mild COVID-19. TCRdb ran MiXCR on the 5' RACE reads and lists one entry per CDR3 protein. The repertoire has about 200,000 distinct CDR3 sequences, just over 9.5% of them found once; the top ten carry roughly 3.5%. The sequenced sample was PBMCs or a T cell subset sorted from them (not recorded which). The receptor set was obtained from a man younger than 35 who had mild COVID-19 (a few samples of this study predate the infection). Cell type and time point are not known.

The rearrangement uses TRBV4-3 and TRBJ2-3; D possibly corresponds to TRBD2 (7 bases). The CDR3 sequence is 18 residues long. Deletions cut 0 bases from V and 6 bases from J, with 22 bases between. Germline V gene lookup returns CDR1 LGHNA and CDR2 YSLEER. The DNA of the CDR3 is TGCGCCAGCAGCCAAGATGGTGGGGGGGCCGGTTCGGGCGATACGCAGTATTTT. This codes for CASSQDGGGAGSGDTQYF.

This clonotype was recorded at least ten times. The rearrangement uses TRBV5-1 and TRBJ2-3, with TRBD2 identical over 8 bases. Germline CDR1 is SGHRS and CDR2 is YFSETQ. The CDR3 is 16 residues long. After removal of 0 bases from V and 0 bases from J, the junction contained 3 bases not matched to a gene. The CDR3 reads CASSLASSGSTDTQYF. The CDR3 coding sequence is TGCGCCAGCAGCTTGGCGTCTAGCGGGAGCACAGATACGCAGTATTTT.

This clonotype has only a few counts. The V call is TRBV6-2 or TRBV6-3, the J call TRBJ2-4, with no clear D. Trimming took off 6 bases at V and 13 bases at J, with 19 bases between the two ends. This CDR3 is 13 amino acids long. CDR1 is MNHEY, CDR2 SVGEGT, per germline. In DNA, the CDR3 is TGTGCCAGCAGCCCCTCGGAGCCGGCTTACCAGTACTTC. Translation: CASSPSEPAYQYF.

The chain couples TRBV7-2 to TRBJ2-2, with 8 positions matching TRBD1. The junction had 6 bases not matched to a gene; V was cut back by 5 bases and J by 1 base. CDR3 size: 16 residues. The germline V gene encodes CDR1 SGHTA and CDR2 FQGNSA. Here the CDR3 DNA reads TGTGCCAGCAGCCCGGCGGGGACAGGGAACACCGGGGAGCTGTTTTTT. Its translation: CASSPAGTGNTGELFF.

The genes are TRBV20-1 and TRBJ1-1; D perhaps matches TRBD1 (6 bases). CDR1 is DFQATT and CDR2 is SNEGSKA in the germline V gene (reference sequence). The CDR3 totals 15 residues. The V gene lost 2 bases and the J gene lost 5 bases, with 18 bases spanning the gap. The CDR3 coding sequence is TGCAGTGCTAGACCAGGGGTCGTTCTCGGTACTGAAGCTTTCTTT. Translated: CSARPGVVLGTEAFF.

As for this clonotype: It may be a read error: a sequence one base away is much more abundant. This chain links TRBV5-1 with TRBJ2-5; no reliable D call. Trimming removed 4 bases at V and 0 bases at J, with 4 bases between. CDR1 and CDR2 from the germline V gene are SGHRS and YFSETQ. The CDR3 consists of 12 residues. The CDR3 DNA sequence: TGCGCCAGCAGCGTGGACCAAGAGACCCAGTACTTC. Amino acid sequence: CASSVDQETQYF. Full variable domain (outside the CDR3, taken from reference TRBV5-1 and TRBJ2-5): KAGVTQTPRYLIKTRGQQVTLSCSPISGHRSVSWYQQTPGQGLQFLFEYFSETQRNKGNFPGRFSGRQFSNSRSEMNVSTLELGDSALYLCASSVDQETQYFGPGTRLLVL.

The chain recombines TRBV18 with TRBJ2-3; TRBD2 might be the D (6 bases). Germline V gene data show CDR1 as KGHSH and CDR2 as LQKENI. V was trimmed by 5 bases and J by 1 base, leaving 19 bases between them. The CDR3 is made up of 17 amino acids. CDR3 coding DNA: TGTGCCAGCTCATCCTGGACTGGCGGGGAGGGCACAGATACGCAGTATTTT. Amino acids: CASSSWTGGEGTDTQYF.

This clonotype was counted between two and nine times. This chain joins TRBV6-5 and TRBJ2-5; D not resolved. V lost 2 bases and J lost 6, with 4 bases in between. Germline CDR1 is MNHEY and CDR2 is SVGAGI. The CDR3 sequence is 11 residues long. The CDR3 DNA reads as TGTGCCAGCAGTTACCTCCAGACCCAGTACTTC. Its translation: CASSYLQTQYF.

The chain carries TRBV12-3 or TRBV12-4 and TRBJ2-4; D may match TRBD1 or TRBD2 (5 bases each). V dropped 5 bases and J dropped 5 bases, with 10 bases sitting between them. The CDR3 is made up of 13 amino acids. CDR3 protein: CASSPGTQNIQYF. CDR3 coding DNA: TGTGCCAGCAGTCCCGGGACGCAAAACATTCAGTACTTC.

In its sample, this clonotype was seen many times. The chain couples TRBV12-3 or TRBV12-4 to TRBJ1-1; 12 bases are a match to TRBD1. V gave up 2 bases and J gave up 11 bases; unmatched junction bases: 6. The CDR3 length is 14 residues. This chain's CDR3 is CASSLSGTGGVAFF. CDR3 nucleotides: TGTGCCAGCAGTTTATCAGGGACAGGGGGCGTTGCTTTCTTT.

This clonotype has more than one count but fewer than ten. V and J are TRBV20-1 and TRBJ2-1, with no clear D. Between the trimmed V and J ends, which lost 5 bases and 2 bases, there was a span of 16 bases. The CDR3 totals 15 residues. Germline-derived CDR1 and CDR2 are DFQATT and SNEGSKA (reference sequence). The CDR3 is CSASTSPGTYNEQFF. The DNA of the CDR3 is TGCAGTGCTTCTACATCCCCTGGGACCTACAATGAGCAGTTCTTC.

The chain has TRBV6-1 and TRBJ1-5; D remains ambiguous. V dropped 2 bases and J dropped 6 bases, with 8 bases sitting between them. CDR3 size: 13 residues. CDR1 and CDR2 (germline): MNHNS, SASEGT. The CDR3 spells CASSEILSQPQHF. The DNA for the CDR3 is TGTGCCAGCAGTGAAATATTAAGTCAGCCCCAGCATTTT.

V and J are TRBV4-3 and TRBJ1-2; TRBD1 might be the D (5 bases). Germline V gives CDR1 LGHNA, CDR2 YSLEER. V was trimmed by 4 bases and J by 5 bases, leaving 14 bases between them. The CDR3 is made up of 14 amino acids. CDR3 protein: CASSPGHSNYGYTF. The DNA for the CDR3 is TGCGCCAGCAGCCCTGGACACAGTAATTATGGCTACACCTTC.

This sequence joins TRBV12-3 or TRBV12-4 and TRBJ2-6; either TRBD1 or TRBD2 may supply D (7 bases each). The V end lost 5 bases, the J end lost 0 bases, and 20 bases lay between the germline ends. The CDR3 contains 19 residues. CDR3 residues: CASSPRGGHLNSGANVLTF. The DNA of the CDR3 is TGTGCCAGCAGTCCCAGGGGGGGACACCTAAACTCTGGGGCCAACGTCCTGACTTTC.

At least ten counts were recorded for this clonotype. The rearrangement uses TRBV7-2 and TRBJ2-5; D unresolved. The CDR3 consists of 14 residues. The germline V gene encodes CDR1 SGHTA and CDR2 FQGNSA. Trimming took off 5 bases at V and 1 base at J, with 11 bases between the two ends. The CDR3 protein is CASSQRWSQETQYF. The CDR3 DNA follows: TGTGCCAGCAGCCAGAGGTGGTCCCAAGAGACCCAGTACTTC.

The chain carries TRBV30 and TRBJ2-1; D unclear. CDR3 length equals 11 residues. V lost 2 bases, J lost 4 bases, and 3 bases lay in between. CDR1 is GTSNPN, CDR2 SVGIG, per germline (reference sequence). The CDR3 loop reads CAWSLYNEQFF. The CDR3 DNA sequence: TGTGCCTGGAGTCTGTACAATGAGCAGTTCTTC.

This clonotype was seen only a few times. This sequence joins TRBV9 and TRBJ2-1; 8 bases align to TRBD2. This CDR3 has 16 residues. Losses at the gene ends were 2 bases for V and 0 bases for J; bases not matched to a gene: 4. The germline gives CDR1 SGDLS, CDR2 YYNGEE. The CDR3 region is CASSVGTSGSYNEQFF. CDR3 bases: TGTGCCAGCAGCGTGGGAACTAGCGGCTCCTACAATGAGCAGTTCTTC.

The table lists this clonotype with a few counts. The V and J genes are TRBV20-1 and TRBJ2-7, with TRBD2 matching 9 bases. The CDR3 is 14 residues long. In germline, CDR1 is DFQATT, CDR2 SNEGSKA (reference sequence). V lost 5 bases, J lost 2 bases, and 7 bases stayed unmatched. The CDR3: CSAGSGGRTYEQYF. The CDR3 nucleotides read TGCAGTGCTGGAAGCGGGGGGAGAACCTACGAGCAGTACTTC.

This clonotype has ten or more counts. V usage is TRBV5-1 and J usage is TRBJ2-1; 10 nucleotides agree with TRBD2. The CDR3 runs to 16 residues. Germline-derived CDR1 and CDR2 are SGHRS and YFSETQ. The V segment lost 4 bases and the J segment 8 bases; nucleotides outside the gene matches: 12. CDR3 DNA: TGCGCCAGCAGCGACTCCGTAGCGGGGGGCCGCGATGAGCAGTTCTTC. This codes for CASSDSVAGGRDEQFF. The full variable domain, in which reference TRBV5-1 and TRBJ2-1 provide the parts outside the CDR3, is KAGVTQTPRYLIKTRGQQVTLSCSPISGHRSVSWYQQTPGQGLQFLFEYFSETQRNKGNFPGRFSGRQFSNSRSEMNVSTLELGDSALYLCASSDSVAGGRDEQFFGPGTRLTVL.

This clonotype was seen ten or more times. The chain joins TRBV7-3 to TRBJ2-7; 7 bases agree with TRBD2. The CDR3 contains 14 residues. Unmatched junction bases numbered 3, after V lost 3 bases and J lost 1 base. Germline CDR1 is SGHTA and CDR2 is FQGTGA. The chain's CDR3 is CASSLRGGSYEQYF. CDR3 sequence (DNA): TGTGCCAGCAGCTTGCGCGGGGGTTCCTACGAGCAGTACTTC.

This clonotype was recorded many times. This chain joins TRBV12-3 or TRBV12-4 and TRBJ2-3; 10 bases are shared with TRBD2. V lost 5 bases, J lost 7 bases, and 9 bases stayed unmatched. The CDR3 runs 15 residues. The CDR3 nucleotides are TGTGCCAGCAGTCGGATAGCGGGGGGAGCGAATACGCAGTATTTT. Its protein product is CASSRIAGGANTQYF.

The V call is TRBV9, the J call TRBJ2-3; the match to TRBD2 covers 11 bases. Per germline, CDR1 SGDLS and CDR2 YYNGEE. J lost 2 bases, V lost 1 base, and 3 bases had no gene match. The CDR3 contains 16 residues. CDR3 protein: CASSVLAGGITDTQYF. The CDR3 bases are TGTGCCAGCAGCGTACTAGCGGGGGGCATCACAGATACGCAGTATTTT.

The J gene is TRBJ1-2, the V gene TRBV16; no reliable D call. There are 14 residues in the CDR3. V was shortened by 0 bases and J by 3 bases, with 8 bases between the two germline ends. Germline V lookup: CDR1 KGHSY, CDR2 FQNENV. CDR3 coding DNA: TGTGCCAGCAGCCAATCTGGCATATACTATGGCTACACCTTC. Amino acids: CASSQSGIYYGYTF.

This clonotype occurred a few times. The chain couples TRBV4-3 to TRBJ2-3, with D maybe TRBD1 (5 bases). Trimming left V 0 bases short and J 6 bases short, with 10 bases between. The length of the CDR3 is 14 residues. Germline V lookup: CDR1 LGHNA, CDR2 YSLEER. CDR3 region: CASSQDRVADTQYF. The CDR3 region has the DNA TGCGCCAGCAGCCAAGACAGGGTGGCCGATACGCAGTATTTT.

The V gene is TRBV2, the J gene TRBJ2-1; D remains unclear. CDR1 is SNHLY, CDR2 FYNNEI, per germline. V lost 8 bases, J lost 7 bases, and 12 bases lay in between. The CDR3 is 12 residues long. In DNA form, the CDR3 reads TGTGCCAGCCGCCAGCTGGGGAATGAGCAGTTCTTC. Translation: CASRQLGNEQFF.

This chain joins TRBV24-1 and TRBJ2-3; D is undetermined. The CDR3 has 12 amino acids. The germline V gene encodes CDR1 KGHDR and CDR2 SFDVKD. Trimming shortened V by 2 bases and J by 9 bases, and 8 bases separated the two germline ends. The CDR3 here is CATSDSGRTQYF. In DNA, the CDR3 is TGTGCCACCAGTGATTCAGGCAGGACGCAGTATTTT.